A selection of T cell receptor beta chains follows, all from one sample in a study of shared T cell receptors in the human thymus. Only in-frame clones appear in the TCRdb table, and some are missing; sequencing was by immunoSEQ multiplex PCR. The sample holds about 660,000 clones, roughly 88% seen once. These records were also assigned to another study, of human thymus T cells.

Material for sequencing was thymocytes. The source of these receptors is a boy less than two years old with a congenital heart defect. CDR3s include the opening cysteine and the closing phenylalanine or tryptophan. D genes are given only for firm matches. Clone sizes are given selectively: once, few, many, or a class where the clone is expanded.

>TRBV29-1|.|TRBJ1-1|.
TGCAGCGTGATAGGGGTCCCGAAGGCGGCTTTCTTT
CSVIGVPKAAFF
>TRBV7-2|.|TRBJ2-7|.
TGTGCCAGCAGCTTACCCGGGAGCACCTACGAGCAGTACTTC
CASSLPGSTYEQYF
>TRBV4-1|.|TRBJ2-6|.
TGCGCCAGCAGCCAAGGCCCTCGGAAGGGGTGGGTCTCTGGGGCCAACGTCCTGACTTTC
CASSQGPRKGWVSGANVLTF
>TRBV7-2|TRBD2|TRBJ2-5|.
TGTGCCAGCAGCTTAGATAGCGGGGACCGACAAGAGACCCAGTACTTC
CASSLDSGDRQETQYF
>TRBV7-9|TRBD2|TRBJ2-7|.
TGTGCCAGCAGCCCTGGGAGGGCTAGCGGTTCCTACGAGCAGTACTTC
CASSPGRASGSYEQYF
>TRBV27|TRBD2|TRBJ2-4|.
TGTGCCAGCAGTGAGTTACTAGCGGTAGCCAAAAACATTCAGTACTTC
CASSELLAVAKNIQYF
>TRBV27|TRBD2|TRBJ2-1|once
TGTGCCAGCAGTCCCCTCAAGGGAAAGGTACTAGCGGGAGGGCAGGGCTACAATGAGCAGTTCTTC
CASSPLKGKVLAGGQGYNEQFF
>TRBV6-4|.|TRBJ2-1|.
TGTGCCAGCAGTGACTCATCGGGTGAGCAGTTCTTC
CASSDSSGEQFF
>TRBV6-6|.|TRBJ2-5|.
TGTGCCAGCAGCAAGCGAGAAGTCCAGTACCAAGAGACCCAGTACTTC
CASSKREVQYQETQYF
>TRBV11-2|TRBD1|TRBJ2-7|.
TGTGCCAGCAGCTTATTCCCCCCAGCAGGGGGAAATTTGGGCGAGCAGTACTTC
CASSLFPPAGGNLGEQYF
>TRBV2|.|TRBJ2-2|.
TGTGCCAGCAGTTCGACGGAGACCGGGGAGCTGTTTTTT
CASSSTETGELFF
>TRBV27|TRBD1|TRBJ1-2|.
TGTGCCAGCAGTTTAAGGTTTGGGACAGGGGGCTACACCTTC
CASSLRFGTGGYTF
>TRBV28|TRBD2|TRBJ2-2|.
TGTGCCAGCAGTTTCCGACTAGCGGGAGTAGGTAGGGCGAACACCGGGGAGCTGTTTTTT
CASSFRLAGVGRANTGELFF
>TRBV2|.|TRBJ2-3|.
TGTGCCAGCATAGAGACTGCACTAACAGATACGCAGTATTTT
CASIETALTDTQYF
>TRBV30|.|TRBJ2-1|once
TGTGCCTGGGGAACCGGAACTAGCTTCTCCTACAATGAGCAGTTCTTC
CAWGTGTSFSYNEQFF
>TRBV10-3|TRBD2|TRBJ2-2|.
TGTGCCATCAGTGAGTGTGGACTAGCGGCCTCCGGGGAGCTGTTTTTT
CAISECGLAASGELFF
>TRBV6-5|.|TRBJ2-1|.
TGTGCCAGCAGTTTTTCGTGTGGGCTACGCGATGAGCAGTTCTTC
CASSFSCGLRDEQFF
>TRBV6-5|TRBD1|TRBJ1-1|.
TGTGCCAGCAGTCACGAGGACAGGGATGTCACTGAAGCTTTCTTT
CASSHEDRDVTEAFF